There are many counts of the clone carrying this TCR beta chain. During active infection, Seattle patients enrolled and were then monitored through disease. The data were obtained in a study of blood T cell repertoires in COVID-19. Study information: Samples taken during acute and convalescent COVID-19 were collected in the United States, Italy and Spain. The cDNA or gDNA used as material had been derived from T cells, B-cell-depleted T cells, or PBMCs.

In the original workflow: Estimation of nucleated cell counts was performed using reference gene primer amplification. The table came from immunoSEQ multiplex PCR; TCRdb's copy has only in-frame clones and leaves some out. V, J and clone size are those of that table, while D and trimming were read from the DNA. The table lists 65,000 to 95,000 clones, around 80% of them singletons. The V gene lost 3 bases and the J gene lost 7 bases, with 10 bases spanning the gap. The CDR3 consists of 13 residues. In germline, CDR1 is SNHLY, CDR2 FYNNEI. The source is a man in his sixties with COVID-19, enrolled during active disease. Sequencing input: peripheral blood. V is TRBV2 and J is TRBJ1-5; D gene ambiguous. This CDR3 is CASSDPGIQPQHF. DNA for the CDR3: TGTGCCAGCAGTGACCCGGGGATACAGCCCCAGCATTTT.